This T cell receptor (beta chain) was recorded in a study of response to subunit inactivated influenza vaccine. Study conclusions and caveats: Each seasonal influenza vaccination recruits few new T cells, the authors suggested.

Germline lookup yields CDR1 SGHNT and CDR2 YENEEA. The CDR3 contains 12 residues. With 8 bases clipped from V and 4 bases from J, the junction kept 3 bases outside the gene matches. As for this clonotype: As yet, its antigen is unknown.

TCRdb independently ran MiXCR on the RT-PCR reads; one entry per CDR3 protein. Of roughly 700,000 distinct CDR3 sequences listed, roughly 13% were seen once; the top ten hold approximately 7%. The sequence derives from a man aged 45 to 65 who received an inactivated influenza vaccine. The chain carries TRBV11-3 and TRBJ2-5; TRBD2 aligns across 8 bases. Sequenced here: PBMCs from blood, sampled about 14 days before vaccination. The CDR3 spells CASGAGGETQYF. CDR3 DNA: TGTGCCAGCGGCGCGGGGGGAGAGACCCAGTACTTC.